One and the same sample provided the 27 T cell receptor beta chains below, sequenced in a study of beta chain features in type 1 diabetes. Study-wide results and limits: People with Type 1 diabetes carried modestly yet significantly shorter TCRB CDR3s in all four CD4+ subsets.

The antigens of these receptors remain unknown. Every bit of the isolated RNA underwent reverse transcription, so sequencing read expressed TCRB transcripts. Profiling relied on immunoSEQ multiplex PCR, and the TCRdb table lists in-frame clones only, not all of them. The repertoire holds under 250,000 clones, 11% to 15% seen once, with roughly 0.019% in the top ten. The source material was naive CD4+ T cells from blood. These receptors were collected from a man aged 25 to 40 with type 1 diabetes.

V gene TRBV30 combines with J gene TRBJ1-3, with a possible D match to TRBD1 (5 bases). Germline CDR1 and CDR2: GTSNPN and SVGIG (reference sequence). The CDR3 has 14 residues. V was trimmed by 1 base and J by 4 bases, leaving 11 bases between them. The CDR3 sequence: CAWSEGASGNTIYF. CDR3 sequence (DNA): TGTGCCTGGAGTGAAGGGGCGTCGGGAAACACCATATATTTT. Full variable domain (rest looked up from reference TRBV30 and TRBJ1-3): SQTIHQWPATLVQPVGSPLSLECTVEGTSNPNLYWYRQAAGRGLQLLFYSVGIGQISSEVPQNLSASRPQDRQFILSSKKLLLSDSGFYLCAWSEGASGNTIYFGEGSWLTVV.

This chain's CDR3 is CASSLDVTAYYGYTF. CDR3 in DNA: TGTGCCAGCAGCTTAGATGTGACAGCGTACTATGGCTACACCTTC. The J gene is TRBJ1-2, the V gene TRBV7-9, with a weak D call TRBD1 (5 bases). The germline gives CDR1 SEHNR, CDR2 FQNEAQ (reference sequence). Trimming removed 1 base from V and 3 bases from J, with 12 bases in between. The CDR3 extends over 15 amino acids.

This clone was found a few times. V and J are TRBV4-2 and TRBJ2-3; TRBD2 aligns across 12 bases. The CDR3 is 19 residues long. Germline assignment: CDR1 LGHNA and CDR2 YNFKEQ. The trim removed 4 bases at V and 7 bases at J, leaving 18 bases unmatched. The CDR3 here is CASSPRQGLLAGGWNTQYF. The CDR3 DNA reads as TGTGCCAGCAGCCCACGACAGGGGCTACTAGCGGGAGGATGGAATACGCAGTATTTT.

The chain employs TRBV4-1 and TRBJ1-6, with D perhaps TRBD1 (6 bases). The V end was cut by 1 base, the J end by 4 bases, with 11 bases between. Germline V gene data show CDR1 as MGHRA and CDR2 as YSYEKL. The CDR3 loop spans 16 amino acids. The CDR3 DNA sequence: TGCGCCAGCAGCCAAGTCGGGGGGGCTTATAATTCACCCCTCCACTTT. Amino acids: CASSQVGGAYNSPLHF.

The table lists this clone with a few counts. V and J are TRBV4-1 and TRBJ2-1; 10 bases match TRBD1. CDR1 MGHRA and CDR2 YSYEKL come from the germline V gene. CDR3 size: 14 residues. With V trimmed by 3 bases and J by 8 bases, 4 bases remained unmatched. The CDR3, as DNA: TGCGCCAGCAGCCACCCCGACAGGGGGCATGAGCAGTTCTTC. Amino acids: CASSHPDRGHEQFF.

Points on this clone: The CDR3 end shows no conserved phenylalanine or tryptophan, and so a read error is likely. The DNA is left out, because the CDR3 cannot be placed on it with certainty; the CDR3 is given as TCRdb lists it. V usage is TRBV30 and J usage is TRBJ2-7; the table's D gene call, TRBD1, was not cross checked with the DNA. CDR1 is GTSNPN and CDR2 is SVGIG in the germline V gene (reference sequence). The CDR3 length is 11 residues, termini included. This CDR3 reads CAWSARDRWFL.

V usage is TRBV7-2 and J usage is TRBJ2-2; possibly TRBD2 for D (5 bases). Germline V CDR1 and CDR2: SGHTA, FQGNSA. The CDR3 runs to 15 residues. Between the trimmed V and J ends, which lost 5 bases and 1 base, there was a span of 11 bases. Here the CDR3 reads CASSLPSGNTGELFF. Written as DNA, the CDR3 is TGTGCCAGCAGCCTCCCGAGCGGGAACACCGGGGAGCTGTTTTTT.

This clone has only a few counts. This rearrangement joins TRBV6-5 to TRBJ1-2; tentatively, D is TRBD1 (5 bases). The germline V gene encodes CDR1 MNHEY and CDR2 SVGAGI. Trimming removed 6 bases from V and 3 bases from J, with 14 bases in between. The CDR3 has 14 amino acids. The DNA of the CDR3 is TGTGCCAGCAGCCCAGGGAGGGAATACTATGGCTACACCTTC. It is translated as CASSPGREYYGYTF.

The table lists this clone with a few counts. V gene TRBV6-5 combines with J gene TRBJ2-7; 7 bases fit TRBD2. With 6 bases clipped from V and 2 bases from J, the junction kept 7 bases outside the gene matches. The CDR3 has 14 residues. Germline V gene data show CDR1 as MNHEY and CDR2 as SVGAGI. CDR3 residues: CASRLTSSPYEQYF. CDR3 DNA: TGTGCCAGCAGATTGACTAGCTCGCCCTACGAGCAGTACTTC.

This clone came up a few times. The chain uses TRBV6-6 and TRBJ2-5; D possibly corresponds to TRBD1 (6 bases). CDR1 and CDR2 (germline): MNHNY, SVGAGI (reference sequence). V lost 5 bases and J lost 1, with 17 bases in between. CDR3 length equals 16 residues. The CDR3 is CASSPPGAGAQETQYF. The CDR3 nucleotides read TGTGCCAGCAGTCCCCCCGGAGCAGGGGCCCAAGAGACCCAGTACTTC.

The gene calls are TRBV6-5 and TRBJ2-7; D remains ambiguous. The germline V gene encodes CDR1 MNHEY and CDR2 SVGAGI. This CDR3 has 14 amino acids. V dropped 0 bases and J dropped 1 base, with 7 bases sitting between them. The CDR3 sequence: CASSYSLVSYEQYF. CDR3 DNA: TGTGCCAGCAGTTACTCCCTCGTTTCCTACGAGCAGTACTTC.

V usage is TRBV9 and J usage is TRBJ2-1, with D maybe TRBD2 (5 bases). Trimming shortened V by 0 bases and J by 0 bases, and 7 bases separated the two germline ends. Per the germline V gene, CDR1 is SGDLS and CDR2 is YYNGEE. CDR3 length equals 15 residues. CDR3: CASSVVGDSYNEQFF. CDR3 nucleotide sequence: TGTGCCAGCAGCGTAGTGGGAGACTCCTACAATGAGCAGTTCTTC.

The V call is TRBV6-6, the J call TRBJ2-2, with 7 bases lining up with TRBD1. The CDR3 contains 14 residues. Germline CDR1 is MNHNY and CDR2 is SVGAGI (reference sequence). J was trimmed by 0 bases and V by 8 bases; bases with no gene match: 3. The CDR3 DNA is TGTGCCAGCGGGACAGAGCCGAACACCGGGGAGCTGTTTTTT. It yields the protein CASGTEPNTGELFF.

As to this clone: The sample carries other DNA sequences with the same CDR3. V and J are TRBV6-5 and TRBJ1-4, with D possibly TRBD1 on 6 matching bases. CDR1 is MNHEY, CDR2 SVGAGI, per germline. This CDR3 spans 15 amino acids. The V end lost 0 bases, the J end lost 8 bases, and 13 bases lay between the germline ends. The CDR3 spells CASSYSTGGGEKLFF. In nucleotides, the CDR3 is TGTGCCAGCAGTTACTCCACGGGGGGCGGGGAAAAACTGTTTTTT.

This clone was counted between two and nine times. The rearrangement uses TRBV5-4 and TRBJ2-2, with TRBD2 identical over 13 bases. This CDR3 has 17 residues. V lost 0 bases and J lost 5; bases outside the gene matches: 4. Per the germline V gene, CDR1 is SGHNT and CDR2 is YYREEE (reference sequence). The CDR3 DNA reads TGTGCCAGCAGCTTGGGACTAGCGGGGGGCCTGACCGGGGAGCTGTTTTTT. Translating gives CASSLGLAGGLTGELFF.

This clone turned up a few times. The V and J genes are TRBV10-3 and TRBJ2-7, with D maybe TRBD2 (6 bases). The CDR3 is 15 amino acids. Germline CDR1 and CDR2: ENHRY and SYGVKD. Trimming stripped 0 bases from V and 2 bases from J, with 11 bases between. The CDR3 sequence is CAISESRDAAYEQYF. The CDR3 DNA sequence: TGTGCCATCAGTGAGTCGCGGGACGCCGCCTACGAGCAGTACTTC.

This clone was counted a few times. Other nucleotide sequences from this sample produce the same CDR3. This chain uses TRBV18 with TRBJ2-7; TRBD1 matches at 7 bases. J was trimmed by 2 bases and V by 6 bases; bases with no gene match: 7. CDR3 length equals 14 residues. CDR1 is KGHSH and CDR2 is LQKENI in the germline V gene. The CDR3 bases are TGTGCCAGCTCTCCCGACAGGGTCGCCTACGAGCAGTACTTC. The encoded protein is CASSPDRVAYEQYF.

This clone came up a few times. J is TRBJ1-6 and V is TRBV5-4; 8 bases are a match to TRBD1. The junction had 2 bases not matched to a gene; V was cut back by 0 bases and J by 6 bases. Per the germline V gene, CDR1 is SGHNT and CDR2 is YYREEE (reference sequence). The CDR3 has 15 amino acids. The CDR3: CASSLETGVNSPLHF. The CDR3 DNA sequence: TGTGCCAGCAGCTTGGAGACAGGGGTTAATTCACCCCTCCACTTT. Combining the CDR3 with reference TRBV5-4 and TRBJ1-6 gives the whole variable domain ETGVTQSPTHLIKTRGQQVTLRCSSQSGHNTVSWYQQALGQGPQFIFQYYREEENGRGNFPPRFSGLQFPNYSSELNVNALELDDSALYLCASSLETGVNSPLHFGNGTRLTVT.

There are a few counts of this clone. The V gene is TRBV5-1, the J gene TRBJ2-1; TRBD2 agrees at 14 bases. CDR3 length equals 15 residues. The V gene end was trimmed by 2 bases and the J gene end by 9 bases; junction bases not matched to a gene: 4. Germline CDR1 reads SGHRS; CDR2 reads YFSETQ. For the CDR3, the DNA is TGCGCCAGCAGCTTTGGGACTAGCGGGAGTTCTGAGCAGTTCTTC. The encoded protein is CASSFGTSGSSEQFF.

The gene calls are TRBV13 and TRBJ2-5, with D perhaps TRBD2 (5 bases). The CDR3 has 17 residues. CDR1 is PRHDT, CDR2 FYEKMQ, per germline (reference sequence). Trimming took off 0 bases at V and 2 bases at J, with 16 bases between the two ends. For the CDR3, the DNA is TGTGCCAGCAGCTTAGGAGGAAAGGGCAGAGGGCAAGAGACCCAGTACTTC. This sequence encodes CASSLGGKGRGQETQYF.

This clone was picked up a small number of times. The rearrangement uses TRBV14 and TRBJ2-5; no reliable D call. V lost 3 bases and J 4 bases, leaving 6 bases between the germline ends. This CDR3 contains 12 residues. Germline CDR1 is SGHDN and CDR2 is FVKESK. CDR3 DNA sequence: TGTGCCAGCAGCCAGTCAGGAGAGACCCAGTACTTC. It codes for CASSQSGETQYF.

This clone was counted a few times. In DNA, the CDR3 is TGTGCCAGCAGCCCAGTTGGGGCCAACTATGGCTACACCTTC. Its protein product is CASSPVGANYGYTF. This chain uses TRBV14 with TRBJ1-2; D is perhaps TRBD1 (5 bases). The CDR3 runs 14 residues. Germline V gene sequence: CDR1 SGHDN, CDR2 FVKESK. V lost 4 bases to trimming and J lost 2 bases, with 11 bases between them.

This clone showed up just a few times. The chain combines TRBV5-1 with TRBJ2-2, with TRBD2 matching 13 bases. Per germline, CDR1 SGHRS and CDR2 YFSETQ. The CDR3 runs to 18 residues. Trimming took 3 bases from V and 4 from J; bases not matched to a gene: 9. In DNA, the CDR3 is TGCGCCAGCAGCTCCCCTGGACTAGCGGGAGTAACCACCGGGGAGCTGTTTTTT. It yields the protein CASSSPGLAGVTTGELFF.

V gene TRBV5-1 combines with J gene TRBJ2-1; D possibly corresponds to TRBD1 (6 bases). V lost 3 bases, J lost 6 bases, and 7 bases lay in between. From germline, CDR1 is SGHRS and CDR2 YFSETQ. The CDR3 runs to 12 residues. The chain's CDR3 is CASSSDSNEQFF. CDR3 nucleotide sequence: TGCGCCAGCAGCTCGGACAGCAATGAGCAGTTCTTC.

The chain links TRBV7-9 to TRBJ2-3; TRBD2 aligns across 7 bases. CDR3 length: 16 amino acids. The germline gives CDR1 SEHNR, CDR2 FQNEAQ (reference sequence). V trimming: 4 bases; J trimming: 2 bases; junction bases outside the gene matches: 9. CDR3 nucleotide sequence: TGTGCCAGCAGCTCTCTCCCTAGCGGTATCACAGATACGCAGTATTTT. Amino acid sequence: CASSSLPSGITDTQYF.

This clone was seen only a few times. The CDR3 is CASSPRLEGGEQYF. The CDR3 DNA reads as TGTGCCAGCTCACCAAGACTGGAAGGGGGCGAGCAGTACTTC. The genes are TRBV18 and TRBJ2-7; D is perhaps TRBD1 (6 bases). Germline-derived CDR1 and CDR2 are KGHSH and LQKENI. The length of the CDR3 is 14 residues. V was shortened by 2 bases and J by 6 bases, with 14 bases between the two germline ends. Looking up the rest from reference TRBV18 and TRBJ2-7 gives the full variable domain: NAGVMQNPRHLVRRRGQEARLRCSPMKGHSHVYWYRQLPEEGLKFMVYLQKENIIDESGMPKERFSAEFPKEGPSILRIQQVVRGDSAAYFCASSPRLEGGEQYFGPGTRLTVT.

A few counts support this clone. The chain joins TRBV15 to TRBJ2-3; TRBD2 agrees at 8 bases. CDR1 and CDR2 from the germline V gene are LNHNV and YYDKDF (reference sequence). This CDR3 contains 16 residues. Germline trimming cut 3 bases from V and 5 bases from J; bases unmatched to any gene: 10. Here the CDR3 reads CATSRDPGGAGDTQYF. DNA for the CDR3: TGTGCCACCAGCAGGGATCCCGGGGGGGCCGGAGATACGCAGTATTTT.